These T cell receptor beta chains were read from a single sample in a study of blood T cells in healthy people across ages. TCRdb passed the 5' RACE reads through MiXCR, listing each CDR3 protein once. The sample carries about 680,000 distinct CDR3 sequences, 45% to 50% recorded once. The material sequenced was blood. These receptors were taken from a woman between 55 and 75 years old in good health. The CDR3 runs from the conserved cysteine through the conserved F or W. The order of the fields is D gene, clone size, V gene, J gene, CDR3 protein, CDR3 DNA. A D gene is named only where the DNA matches it firmly. Size tells how often a clone was seen (once, few, many) or the class of an expanded clone, and some rows leave it out.

NA	NA	TRBV4-3	TRBJ2-4	CASSPSSQDTLYF	TGCGCCAGCAGCCCTTCATCACAGGACACTTTGTACTTC
TRBD1	few	TRBV15	TRBJ2-1	CATSRGDRTQQFF	TGTGCCACCAGCAGAGGGGACAGGACTCAGCAGTTCTTC
NA	NA	TRBV5-1	TRBJ2-1	CASTLDSSSYNEQFF	TGCGCCAGCACCCTCGACAGTAGCTCCTACAATGAGCAGTTCTTC
NA	NA	TRBV7-2	TRBJ2-7	CASSSTGSNSYEQYF	TGTGCCAGCAGTTCTACAGGGTCAAACTCCTACGAGCAGTACTTC
TRBD2	NA	TRBV5-1	TRBJ2-1	CASSLPVLAGGNEQFF	TGCGCCAGCAGCTTGCCGGTTCTAGCGGGAGGCAATGAGCAGTTCTTC
TRBD2	NA	TRBV24-1	TRBJ2-5	CATSDRSGMGDEQYF	TGTGCCACCAGTGACCGTAGCGGGATGGGCGATGAGCAGTACTTC
NA	few	TRBV5-5	TRBJ1-1	CASSQPFRGRNTEAFF	TGTGCCAGCAGCCAGCCCTTCAGGGGTCGGAACACTGAAGCTTTCTTT
NA	few	TRBV7-2	TRBJ2-3	CASSLAQAAAATQYF	TGTGCCAGCAGCTTAGCGCAGGCGGCCGCGGCTACGCAGTATTTT
NA	NA	TRBV5-5	TRBJ2-7	CASSAGTQRVEQYF	TGTGCCAGCAGCGCCGGGACCCAACGTGTCGAGCAGTACTTC
TRBD2	many	TRBV28	TRBJ2-7	CASSFPRAKREFSYEQYF	TGTGCCAGCAGTTTCCCCCGAGCTAAGCGGGAATTCTCCTACGAGCAGTACTTC
NA	once	TRBV28	TRBJ1-3	CASSSTAGLKGDTIYF	TGTGCCAGCAGTTCCACCGCAGGGTTAAAAGGAGACACCATATATTTT
TRBD2	NA	TRBV7-9	TRBJ2-2	CASSCKLAGETGELFF	TGTGCCAGCAGCTGTAAACTAGCGGGAGAGACCGGGGAGCTGTTTTTT
NA	NA	TRBV20-1	TRBJ1-2	CSASEGSGRYGYTF	TGCAGTGCTAGCGAAGGGTCCGGCCGGTATGGCTACACCTTC
TRBD1	few	TRBV6-1	TRBJ2-7	CASTNRAGTGGGSEQYF	TGTGCCAGCACCAACCGTGCCGGGACAGGGGGGGGGAGTGAGCAGTACTTC
NA	NA	TRBV7-2	TRBJ1-1	CASSHYRDGTEAFF	TGTGCCAGCAGCCACTACAGGGACGGCACTGAAGCTTTCTTT
TRBD1	NA	TRBV10-3	TRBJ2-1	CAISVFGQGLDEQFF	TGTGCCATCAGTGTTTTCGGACAGGGATTGGATGAGCAGTTCTTC
NA	NA	TRBV10-3	TRBJ2-7	CAISSRHEQYF	TGTGCCATCAGTTCTAGACACGAGCAGTACTTC
NA	NA	TRBV15	TRBJ2-5	CATSRGPNIQETQYF	TGTGCCACCAGCAGAGGGCCAAACATCCAAGAGACCCAGTACTTC
NA	NA	TRBV5-1	TRBJ2-3	CASSLYADTQYF	TGCGCCAGCAGCTTGTATGCAGATACGCAGTATTTT
TRBD1	NA	TRBV27	TRBJ2-1	CASSSGQVISYNEQFF	TGTGCCAGCAGTTCCGGACAGGTGATCAGTTACAATGAGCAGTTCTTC
NA	few	TRBV29-1	TRBJ2-5	CSVEEGGRETQYF	TGCAGCGTTGAGGAGGGAGGTCGAGAGACCCAGTACTTC
NA	NA	TRBV4-3	TRBJ1-6	CASSQTTLGGSSSPLHF	TGCGCCAGCAGCCAAACAACCTTGGGGGGATCTTCTTCACCCCTCCACTTT
NA	NA	TRBV24-1	TRBJ2-5	CAISEGLLAGTQYF	TGTGCCATCAGCGAAGGACTGCTCGCGGGGACCCAGTACTTC
NA	few	TRBV5-1	TRBJ2-5	CASTSGEGETQYF	TGCGCCAGCACCTCAGGGGAAGGAGAGACCCAGTACTTC
TRBD1	once	TRBV6-1	TRBJ1-6	CASSEGTANNSPLHF	TGTGCCAGCAGCGAAGGGACAGCAAATAATTCACCCCTCCACTTT
NA	NA	TRBV20-1	TRBJ2-3	CSVKRSPGTQYF	TGCAGTGTTAAGCGGAGTCCCGGTACGCAGTATTTT
NA	few	TRBV20-1	TRBJ2-1	CSAAGTQRTNNEQFF	TGCAGTGCTGCCGGGACACAAAGGACAAACAATGAGCAGTTCTTC
NA	NA	TRBV12-5	TRBJ2-7	CASGFNVDEQYF	TGTGCTAGTGGTTTTAATGTCGATGAGCAGTACTTC
TRBD2	NA	TRBV27	TRBJ2-7	CASSRSGNLYNEQYF	TGTGCCAGCAGTCGTAGCGGGAACCTTTACAATGAGCAGTACTTC
NA	NA	TRBV5-5	TRBJ2-5	CASSAAWGQETQYF	TGTGCCAGCAGCGCGGCGTGGGGACAAGAGACCCAGTACTTC
TRBD1	NA	TRBV10-3	TRBJ1-5	CAISDYGQGNSNQPQHF	TGTGCCATCAGTGACTATGGACAGGGTAATAGCAATCAGCCCCAGCATTTT
NA	NA	TRBV28	TRBJ1-2	CASSLLAGFNYGYTF	TGTGCCAGCAGTTTATTGGCGGGTTTTAACTATGGCTACACCTTC
NA	NA	TRBV2	TRBJ2-5	CASRAGLRETQYF	TGTGCCAGCAGGGCGGGACTCAGAGAGACCCAGTACTTC
NA	NA	TRBV27	TRBJ2-4	CASSPTYQLAKNIQYF	TGTGCCAGCAGTCCAACATACCAGCTAGCCAAAAACATTCAGTACTTC
TRBD2	NA	TRBV5-1	TRBJ2-1	CASSLVLAGTNEQFF	TGCGCCAGCAGCTTGGTACTAGCGGGAACTAATGAGCAGTTCTTC
NA	NA	TRBV27	TRBJ2-4	CASSSRLIGNIQYF	TGTGCCAGCAGTTCTAGGCTCATCGGAAACATTCAGTACTTC
TRBD2	few	TRBV20-1	TRBJ2-1	CSASFSSGRPPGNNEQFF	TGCAGTGCTAGCTTCTCTAGCGGGAGGCCCCCGGGGAACAATGAGCAGTTCTTC
TRBD2	few	TRBV29-1	TRBJ2-5	CSVSSGIDPIEQYF	TGCAGCGTGAGTAGCGGGATCGACCCAATTGAGCAGTACTTC
NA	NA	TRBV24-1	TRBJ2-1	CATSEAGFSNEQFF	TGTGCCACCAGTGAAGCCGGGTTCAGCAATGAGCAGTTCTTC
NA	NA	TRBV10-3	TRBJ2-6	CAISIAFGSGANVLTF	TGTGCCATTTCCATAGCCTTTGGGTCTGGGGCCAACGTCCTGACTTTC
TRBD1	few	TRBV7-2	TRBJ2-7	CASSLAGDRAYEQYF	TGTGCCAGCAGCTTAGCCGGGGACAGGGCCTACGAGCAGTACTTC
TRBD1	NA	TRBV28	TRBJ1-6	CASRAPTGGGGFLHF	TGTGCCAGCAGGGCCCCCACAGGGGGCGGAGGGTTCCTCCACTTT
NA	NA	TRBV6-2/TRBV6-3	TRBJ1-6	CASSYDRVGLHF	TGTGCCAGCAGTTACGACAGAGTCGGCCTCCACTTT
NA	NA	TRBV5-6	TRBJ1-4	CASSFTRRAENEKLFF	TGTGCCAGCAGCTTTACAAGGCGCGCGGAAAATGAAAAACTGTTTTTT